This T cell receptor (beta chain) emerged from a study of blood T cells in healthy people across ages. The donors, aged 6 to 90, were healthy Caucasians from Russia. In its sample, this clonotype was seen a few times. Using a J-beta primer mix together with a sample-barcoded 5' primer, a second PCR was run for roughly 6 to 11 cycles. Each TCR beta cDNA got a 12-nucleotide random molecular identifier. TCRdb fed the 5' RACE reads into MiXCR, producing one record per CDR3 protein. Of about 690,000 distinct CDR3 sequences in the sample, roughly 41% are singletons; the top ten hold roughly 30%. The sequencing sample was made of blood. The clonotype was recovered from an elderly man in good health.

CDR3 DNA sequence: TGTGCCAGCAAAAATACAGCGGACAATGAGCAGTTCTTC. Amino acids: CASKNTADNEQFF. V usage is TRBV28 and J usage is TRBJ2-1; a possible D gene is TRBD2 (5 bases). Trimming shortened V by 7 bases and J by 5 bases, and 12 bases separated the two germline ends. In germline, CDR1 is MDHEN, CDR2 SYDVKM. CDR3 length equals 13 residues.